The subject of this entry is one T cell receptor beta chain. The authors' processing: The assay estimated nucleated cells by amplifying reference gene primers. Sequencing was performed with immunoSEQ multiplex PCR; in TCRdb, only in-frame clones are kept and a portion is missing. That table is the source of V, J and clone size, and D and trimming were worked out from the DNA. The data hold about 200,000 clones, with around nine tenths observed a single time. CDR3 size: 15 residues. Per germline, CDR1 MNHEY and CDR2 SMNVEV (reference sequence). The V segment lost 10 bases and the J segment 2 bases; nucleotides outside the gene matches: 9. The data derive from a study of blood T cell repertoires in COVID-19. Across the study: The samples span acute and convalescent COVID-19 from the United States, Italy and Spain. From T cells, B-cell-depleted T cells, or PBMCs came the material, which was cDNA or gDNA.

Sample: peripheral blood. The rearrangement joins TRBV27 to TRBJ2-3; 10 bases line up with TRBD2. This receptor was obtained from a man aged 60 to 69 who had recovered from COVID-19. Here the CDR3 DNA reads TGTGCCACTCGGCCGCTAGCGGGAGCCACAGATACGCAGTATTTT. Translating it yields CATRPLAGATDTQYF.